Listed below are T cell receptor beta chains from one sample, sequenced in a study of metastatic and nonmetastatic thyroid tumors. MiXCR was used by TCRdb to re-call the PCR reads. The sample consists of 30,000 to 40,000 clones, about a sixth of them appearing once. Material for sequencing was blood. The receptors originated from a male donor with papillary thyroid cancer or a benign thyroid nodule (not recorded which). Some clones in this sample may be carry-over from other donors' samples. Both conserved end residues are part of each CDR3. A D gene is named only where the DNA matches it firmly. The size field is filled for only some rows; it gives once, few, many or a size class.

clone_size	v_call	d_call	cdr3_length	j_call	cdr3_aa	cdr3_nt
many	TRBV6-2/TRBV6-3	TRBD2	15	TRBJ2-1	CASSYGTSGGDEQFF	TGTGCCAGCAGTTACGGGACTAGCGGGGGTGATGAGCAGTTCTTC
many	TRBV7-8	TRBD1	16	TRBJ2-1	CASLRPRQGRYNEQFF	TGTGCCAGCCTTCGGCCTCGACAGGGACGCTACAATGAGCAGTTCTTC
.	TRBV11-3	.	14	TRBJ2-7	CASSSPGAGFEQYF	TGTGCCAGCAGCTCACCCGGCGCAGGGTTTGAGCAGTACTTC
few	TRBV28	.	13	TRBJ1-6	CASGTGSNSPLHF	TGTGCCAGTGGGACCGGGAGTAATTCACCCCTCCACTTT
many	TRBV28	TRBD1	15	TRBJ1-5	CASSYPGQGNQPQHF	TGTGCCAGCAGTTACCCGGGACAGGGGAATCAGCCCCAGCATTTT
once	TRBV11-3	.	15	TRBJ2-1	CASSQERGPYNEQFF	TGTGCCAGCAGCCAAGAAAGAGGACCCTACAATGAGCAGTTCTTC
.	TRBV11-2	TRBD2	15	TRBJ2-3	CASSLDAGGTDTQYF	TGTGCCAGCAGCTTAGACGCGGGAGGCACAGATACGCAGTATTTT
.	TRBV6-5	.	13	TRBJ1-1	CASSYSHGSEAFF	TGTGCCAGCAGTTACTCCCATGGGTCTGAAGCTTTCTTT
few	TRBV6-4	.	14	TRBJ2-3	CASSSTLSTDTQYF	TGTGCCAGCAGCAGTACGTTGAGCACAGATACGCAGTATTTT
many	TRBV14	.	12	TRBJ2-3	CASSYSTDTQYF	TGTGCCAGCAGCTATAGCACAGATACGCAGTATTTT
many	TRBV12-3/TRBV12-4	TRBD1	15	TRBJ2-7	CASSPTGGLRGKQYF	TGTGCCAGCAGCCCGACAGGGGGTCTTAGGGGGAAGCAGTACTTC
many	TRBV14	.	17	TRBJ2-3	CASSQVTTWVTGNTQYF	TGTGCCAGCAGCCAAGTAACTACCTGGGTAACTGGTAATACGCAGTATTTT
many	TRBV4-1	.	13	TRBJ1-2	CASSQFTDYGYTF	TGCGCCAGCAGCCAGTTTACGGACTATGGCTACACCTTC
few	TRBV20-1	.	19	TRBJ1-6	CSARVGDRLSSSYNSPLHF	TGCAGTGCCAGAGTTGGGGACCGTTTATCAAGCTCCTATAATTCACCCCTCCACTTT
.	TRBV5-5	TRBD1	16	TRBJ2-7	CASSLFPAGTGHEQYF	TGTGCCAGCAGCTTGTTTCCCGCCGGGACAGGGCACGAGCAGTACTTC
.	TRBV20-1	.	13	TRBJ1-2	CSASQTVSYVYTF	TGCAGTGCTAGCCAAACAGTGTCATATGTCTACACCTTC
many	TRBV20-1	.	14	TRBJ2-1	CSARIRFSPNEQFF	TGCAGTGCTAGAATAAGGTTTTCGCCCAATGAGCAGTTCTTC
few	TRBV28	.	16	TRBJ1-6	CASIPARTVYNSPLHF	TGTGCCAGCATTCCCGCCCGGACGGTTTATAATTCACCCCTCCACTTT
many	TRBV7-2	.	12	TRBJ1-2	CASSLIPYGYTF	TGTGCCAGCAGCTTAATCCCCTATGGCTACACCTTC
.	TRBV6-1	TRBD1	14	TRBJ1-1	CAIRGQGVNTEAFF	TGTGCCATCAGAGGACAGGGCGTGAACACTGAAGCTTTCTTT
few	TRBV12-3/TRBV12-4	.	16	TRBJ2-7	CASSSSSRGNSYEQYF	TGTGCCAGCAGTTCCTCTAGCAGGGGTAACTCCTACGAGCAGTACTTC
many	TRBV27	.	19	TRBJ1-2	CASSLVFPVLVLGDYGYTF	TGTGCCAGCAGTTTAGTCTTCCCCGTACTGGTGCTTGGGGACTATGGCTACACCTTC
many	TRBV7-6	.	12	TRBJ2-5	CASSGAVETQYF	TGTGCCAGCAGCGGGGCGGTGGAGACCCAGTACTTC
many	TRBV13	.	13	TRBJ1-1	CASSATGRTEAFF	TGTGCCAGCAGCGCCACAGGGAGAACTGAAGCTTTCTTT
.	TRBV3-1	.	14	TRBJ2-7	CASSQAFTPYEQYF	TGTGCCAGCAGCCAAGCCTTTACCCCCTACGAGCAGTACTTC
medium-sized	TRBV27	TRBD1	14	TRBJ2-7	CASSPLDRGYEQYF	TGTGCCAGCAGTCCCCTTGACAGGGGCTACGAGCAGTACTTC
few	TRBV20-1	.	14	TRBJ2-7	CSAETGGRGHEQYF	TGCAGTGCTGAAACTGGGGGCCGAGGGCACGAGCAGTACTTC
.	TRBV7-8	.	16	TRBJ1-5	CASSLGGRRINQPQHF	TGTGCCAGCAGCTTAGGGGGGCGCAGGATCAATCAGCCCCAGCATTTT
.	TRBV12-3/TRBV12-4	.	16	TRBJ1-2	CASSRQAQDHGFCYTF	TGTGCCAGCAGCCGCCAAGCTCAGGACCATGGGTTTTGCTACACCTTC